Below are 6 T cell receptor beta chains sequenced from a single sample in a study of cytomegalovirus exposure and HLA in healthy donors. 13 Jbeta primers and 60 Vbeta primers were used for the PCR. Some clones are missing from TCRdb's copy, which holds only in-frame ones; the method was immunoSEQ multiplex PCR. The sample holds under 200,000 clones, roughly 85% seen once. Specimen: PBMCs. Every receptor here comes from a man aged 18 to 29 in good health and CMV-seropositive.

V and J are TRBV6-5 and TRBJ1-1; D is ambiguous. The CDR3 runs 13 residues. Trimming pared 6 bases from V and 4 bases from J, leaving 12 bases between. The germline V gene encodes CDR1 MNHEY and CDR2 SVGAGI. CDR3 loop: CASRRIGGTEAFF. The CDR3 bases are TGTGCCAGCAGGCGGATTGGAGGCACTGAAGCTTTCTTT.

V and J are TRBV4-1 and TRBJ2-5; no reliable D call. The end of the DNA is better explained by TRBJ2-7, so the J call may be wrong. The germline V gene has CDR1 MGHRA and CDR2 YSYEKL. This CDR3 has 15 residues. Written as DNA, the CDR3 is TGCGCCAGCAGCCAAGACACCAATAGCTTCTACGAGCAGTACTTC. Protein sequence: CASSQDTNSFYEQYF.

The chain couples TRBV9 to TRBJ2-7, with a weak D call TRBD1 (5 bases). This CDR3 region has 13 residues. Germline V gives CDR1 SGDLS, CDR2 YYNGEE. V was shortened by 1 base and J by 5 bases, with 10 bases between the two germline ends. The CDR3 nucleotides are TGTGCCAGCAGCGTACAGGGTAAGGACGAGCAGTACTTC. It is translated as CASSVQGKDEQYF.

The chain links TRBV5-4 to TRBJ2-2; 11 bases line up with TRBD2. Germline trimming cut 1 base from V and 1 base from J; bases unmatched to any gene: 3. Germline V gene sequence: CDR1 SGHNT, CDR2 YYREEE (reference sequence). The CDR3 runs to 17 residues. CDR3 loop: CASSLRLAGLNTGELFF. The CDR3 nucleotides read TGTGCCAGCAGCTTGAGACTAGCGGGGCTGAACACCGGGGAGCTGTTTTTT.

CDR3 sequence (DNA): TGCGCCAGCAGCCAAGATAACGTAGCGGGGGGGGTTTTCTACGAGCAGTACTTC. Encoded protein: CASSQDNVAGGVFYEQYF. The V call is TRBV4-1, the J call TRBJ2-7; TRBD2 aligns across 11 bases. CDR1 and CDR2 (germline): MGHRA, YSYEKL. CDR3 length equals 18 residues. The ends lost 0 bases at V and 3 bases at J; junction bases unmatched: 10.

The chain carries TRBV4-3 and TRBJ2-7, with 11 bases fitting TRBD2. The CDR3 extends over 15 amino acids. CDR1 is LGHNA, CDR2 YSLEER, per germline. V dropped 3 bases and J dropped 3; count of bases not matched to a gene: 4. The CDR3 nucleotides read TGCGCCAGCAGCCATGGGACTAGCGGCTACTACGAGCAGTACTTC. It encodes CASSHGTSGYYEQYF.